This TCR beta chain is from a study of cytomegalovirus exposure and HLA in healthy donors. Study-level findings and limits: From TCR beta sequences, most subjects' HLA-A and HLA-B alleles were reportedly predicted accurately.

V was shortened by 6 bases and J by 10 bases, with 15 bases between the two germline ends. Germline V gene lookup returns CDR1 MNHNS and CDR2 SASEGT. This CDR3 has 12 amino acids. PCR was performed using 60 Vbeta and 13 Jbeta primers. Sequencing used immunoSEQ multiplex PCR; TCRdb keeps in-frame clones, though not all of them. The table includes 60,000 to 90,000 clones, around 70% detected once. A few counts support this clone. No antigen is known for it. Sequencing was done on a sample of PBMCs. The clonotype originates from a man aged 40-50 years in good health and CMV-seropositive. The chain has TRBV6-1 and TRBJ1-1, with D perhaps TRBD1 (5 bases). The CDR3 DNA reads TGTGCCAGCAGCGACGGGGGTTCAGGAGCTTTCTTT. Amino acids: CASSDGGSGAFF.